These 27 T cell receptor beta chains originate from one sample sequenced in a study of blood T cells in healthy people across ages. A sample-barcoded 5' primer and a J-beta primer mix were used in a second PCR of roughly 6 to 11 cycles. TCRdb independently ran MiXCR on the 5' RACE reads; one entry per CDR3 protein. The sample yields around 1,500,000 distinct CDR3 sequences, 28% seen once. Sequenced material: blood. These TCRs come from a woman in her thirties in good health.

This clonotype appeared many times. This chain uses TRBV7-6 with TRBJ1-5, with D hard to call. CDR3 length equals 12 residues. The germline V gene encodes CDR1 SGHVS and CDR2 FNYEAQ. Between the trimmed V and J ends, which lost 6 bases and 7 bases, there was a span of 10 bases. The CDR3 DNA reads as TGTGCCAGCAGTTCCGCGGGGCAGCCCCAGCATTTT. The encoded protein is CASSSAGQPQHF.

The sample holds one count of this clonotype. This chain connects TRBV9 to TRBJ1-1, with 8 bases lining up with TRBD1. The CDR3 length is 14 residues. J gave up 1 base and V 3 bases, and 2 bases lay outside the gene matches. Per the germline V gene, CDR1 is SGDLS and CDR2 is YYNGEE. CDR3 nucleotide sequence: TGTGCCAGCAGCGATGGGACAGGGAACACTGAAGCTTTCTTT. Encoded protein: CASSDGTGNTEAFF.

The chain links TRBV27 to TRBJ1-6; D uncertain. V lost 8 bases and J 4 bases, leaving 21 bases between the germline ends. CDR3 length equals 17 residues. Germline CDR1 and CDR2: MNHEY and SMNVEV (reference sequence). Here the CDR3 DNA reads TGTGCCAGCGGCTCAAGGGTTAGAGGTTCTTATAATTCACCCCTCCACTTT. Translation gives CASGSRVRGSYNSPLHF.

On this clonotype: One end of the junction is discordant with germline, which a read error may explain. The V and J genes are TRBV7-9 and TRBJ1-1; no clear D gene. This CDR3 contains 15 residues. CDR1 and CDR2 (germline): SEHNR, FQNEAQ (reference sequence). CDR3 amino acids: CTSSSGYPGLFEAFF. The CDR3 nucleotides are TGTACCAGCAGCTCGGGATACCCGGGTCTATTCGAAGCTTTCTTT. Looking up the rest from reference TRBV7-9 and TRBJ1-1 gives the full variable domain: DTGVSQNPRHKITKRGQNVTFRCDPISEHNRLYWYRQTLGQGPEFLTYFQNEAQLEKSRLLSDRFSAERPKGSFSTLEIQRTEQGDSAMYLCTSSSGYPGLFEAFFGQGTRLTVV.

This chain connects TRBV7-9 to TRBJ1-6, with D perhaps TRBD1 (5 bases). The CDR3 is 16 amino acids. In germline, CDR1 is SEHNR, CDR2 FQNEAQ (reference sequence). V lost 1 base and J 2 bases, leaving 9 bases between the germline ends. The CDR3, as DNA: TGTGCCAGCAGCTTAGGGGGCCAGGCCTATAATTCACCCCTCCACTTT. Its translation: CASSLGGQAYNSPLHF.

This clonotype has a single count. At one end, the junction sequence differs from germline, possibly due to a read error. The rearrangement links TRBV13 to TRBJ2-5; D gene unclear. CDR3 length equals 15 residues. Germline-derived CDR1 and CDR2 are PRHDT and FYEKMQ (reference sequence). The CDR3 is CASSLGAGPEENQYF. The CDR3, as DNA: TGTGCCAGCAGCTTAGGGGCAGGACCAGAAGAGAACCAGTACTTC.

The rearrangement links TRBV7-2 to TRBJ2-3; D unclear. Germline V lookup: CDR1 SGHTA, CDR2 FQGNSA. The CDR3 spans 14 residues. Trimming pared 4 bases from V and 6 bases from J, leaving 14 bases between. The CDR3 bases are TGTGCCAGCAGCTCTAGGCCCGATGGGGATACGCAGTATTTT. Translation gives CASSSRPDGDTQYF.

The genes are TRBV7-9 and TRBJ2-5; 10 bases are a match to TRBD2. This CDR3 contains 17 residues. Germline-derived CDR1 and CDR2 are SEHNR and FQNEAQ (reference sequence). V trimming: 5 bases; J trimming: 11 bases; junction bases outside the gene matches: 20. In nucleotides, the CDR3 is TGTGCCAGCAGCAGAATACCAAGCGGGGGGGCCGCCAATGAGCAGTACTTC. Amino acid sequence: CASSRIPSGGAANEQYF.

Ten or more counts support this clonotype. The gene calls are TRBV12-3 or TRBV12-4 and TRBJ2-7; D is ambiguous. V lost 5 bases to trimming and J lost 3 bases, with 11 bases between them. There are 13 residues in the CDR3. The CDR3 DNA sequence: TGTGCCAGCAGTCCTGATTATAACTACGAGCAGTACTTC. Its translation: CASSPDYNYEQYF.

This clonotype was seen more than once but under ten times. The V call is TRBV20-1, the J call TRBJ1-4; the D gene is possibly TRBD1 (6 bases). The germline gives CDR1 DFQATT, CDR2 SNEGSKA (reference sequence). The CDR3 loop spans 10 amino acids. V dropped 5 bases and J dropped 14 bases, with 12 bases sitting between them. The DNA for the CDR3 is TGCAGTGCTTCGGTACAGGGTCTGTTTTTT. It codes for CSASVQGLFF.

This clonotype has at least ten counts. This chain joins TRBV27 and TRBJ1-1; D not certain. This CDR3 region has 11 residues. Germline assignment: CDR1 MNHEY and CDR2 SMNVEV (reference sequence). The V end lost 6 bases, the J end lost 7 bases, and 9 bases lay between the germline ends. CDR3 in DNA: TGTGCCAGCAGCTTACTGGGTGAAGCTTTCTTT. Encoded protein: CASSLLGEAFF.

This clonotype was counted once. The chain couples TRBV5-1 to TRBJ2-7, with 8 positions matching TRBD1. Germline CDR1 reads SGHRS; CDR2 reads YFSETQ. V shed 1 base and J 4 bases; nucleotides not matched to a gene: 7. The CDR3 has 15 residues. The CDR3 spells CASSLKPGGFYEQYF. For the CDR3, the DNA is TGCGCCAGCAGCTTGAAGCCAGGGGGCTTTTACGAGCAGTACTTC.

This clonotype was detected only a few times. The V call is TRBV15, the J call TRBJ2-7; 12 bases line up with TRBD2. The CDR3 contains 15 residues. The V and J ends lost 1 base and 5 bases, in that order; junction bases with no gene match: 3. From germline, CDR1 is LNHNV and CDR2 YYDKDF (reference sequence). The CDR3 DNA is TGTGCCACCAGCAGAGGGACTAGCGGGAACCACGAGCAGTACTTC. Translated: CATSRGTSGNHEQYF.

V gene TRBV20-1 combines with J gene TRBJ2-3; 10 nucleotides match TRBD2. This CDR3 has 16 residues. CDR1 and CDR2 (germline): DFQATT, SNEGSKA (reference sequence). With 5 bases clipped from V and 5 bases from J, the junction kept 13 bases outside the gene matches. CDR3 sequence (DNA): TGCAGTGCTGGAGGGGCGGTAGCGGGAGGTAAAGATACGCAGTATTTT. Translating it yields CSAGGAVAGGKDTQYF.

V is TRBV5-1 and J is TRBJ1-2; no reliable D call. The V end lost 0 bases, the J end lost 1 base, and 10 bases lay between the germline ends. This CDR3 comprises 15 residues. Germline assignment: CDR1 SGHRS and CDR2 YFSETQ. CDR3 bases: TGCGCCAGCAGCTTGGAATCGGCAGATAACTATGGCTACACCTTC. It is translated as CASSLESADNYGYTF.

This clonotype showed up just a few times. V is TRBV25-1 and J is TRBJ1-4; D call uncertain. V was clipped by 1 base and J by 7 bases, with 16 bases between them. Germline V gene sequence: CDR1 MGHDK, CDR2 SYGVNS. This CDR3 has 16 residues. CDR3 nucleotide sequence: TGTGCCAGCAGTGAATGGCGCGGGATGGTTGGTGAAAAACTGTTTTTT. Translating it yields CASSEWRGMVGEKLFF.

This clonotype appeared a few times. This chain connects TRBV12-3 or TRBV12-4 to TRBJ1-3; possible D gene TRBD1, 6 bases. The germline V and J ends were trimmed by 6 bases and 0 bases, with 12 bases remaining between them. The CDR3 runs 15 residues. The CDR3 DNA sequence: TGTGCCAGCAGCCGCACAGGGAGCTCTGGAAACACCATATATTTT. Its protein is CASSRTGSSGNTIYF.

The DNA for the CDR3 is TGCAGTGCTAGAGCAGTACGAGGGATCCACACTGAAGCTTTCTTT. As protein: CSARAVRGIHTEAFF. The chain joins TRBV20-1 to TRBJ1-1; D is unresolved. There are 15 residues in the CDR3. CDR1 and CDR2 (germline): DFQATT, SNEGSKA (reference sequence). V lost 1 base, J lost 3 bases, and 15 bases lay in between.

This clonotype was seen at least ten times. The chain joins TRBV24-1 to TRBJ2-1, with TRBD2 matching 11 bases. The CDR3 covers 16 residues. After removal of 10 bases from V and 7 bases from J, the junction contained 14 bases not matched to a gene. CDR1 is KGHDR, CDR2 SFDVKD, per germline. CDR3 nucleotide sequence: TGTGCCACGTCTCTAGCGGGGGGCCTCTCAGCGAATGAGCAGTTCTTC. As protein: CATSLAGGLSANEQFF.

This clonotype has only a few counts. The chain has TRBV2 and TRBJ2-7; D unresolved. Germline assignment: CDR1 SNHLY and CDR2 FYNNEI. V lost 6 bases to trimming and J lost 4 bases, with 10 bases between them. This CDR3 contains 12 residues. Here the CDR3 DNA reads TGTGCCAGCAGGGCGGTTCAGTACGAGCAGTACTTC. Its translation is CASRAVQYEQYF.

The gene calls are TRBV7-2 and TRBJ1-5; TRBD1 matches at 7 bases. Germline V gene lookup returns CDR1 SGHTA and CDR2 FQGNSA. The CDR3 runs to 16 residues. V shed 1 base and J 2 bases; nucleotides not matched to a gene: 5. The CDR3 spells CASSLELGTGNQPQHF. CDR3 bases: TGTGCCAGCAGCTTAGAGCTAGGGACAGGCAATCAGCCCCAGCATTTT.

In the case of this clonotype: A much larger clonotype is one base distant, so this may be a read error. It is likely a read error, because the conserved phenylalanine at the end of the CDR3 is missing. The chain is built from TRBV4-2 and TRBJ2-1, with D tentatively TRBD1 or TRBD2 (5 bases each). Germline CDR1 reads LGHNA; CDR2 reads YNFKEQ. V was shortened by 0 bases and J by 8 bases, with 17 bases between the two germline ends. CDR3 length equals 16 residues. CDR3 protein: CASSQETGQMGDEQFL. The CDR3 coding sequence is TGTGCCAGCAGCCAAGAGACGGGGCAGATGGGGGATGAGCAGTTCTTG.

The chain's CDR3 is CASSYSIWGKNTEAFF. CDR3 sequence (DNA): TGTGCCAGCAGTTACTCGATCTGGGGAAAGAACACTGAAGCTTTCTTT. The chain is built from TRBV6-6 and TRBJ1-1; no reliable D call. Deletions cut 0 bases from V and 1 base from J, with 12 bases between. Germline lookup yields CDR1 MNHNY and CDR2 SVGAGI (reference sequence). The CDR3 is 16 residues long.

The chain combines TRBV6-2 or TRBV6-3 with TRBJ1-1; 7 positions agree with TRBD1. The CDR3 contains 16 residues. CDR1 is MNHEY and CDR2 is SVGEGT in the germline V gene. The ends lost 6 bases at V and 1 base at J; junction bases unmatched: 11. CDR3 sequence: CASRPIRGTANTEAFF. Here the CDR3 DNA reads TGTGCCAGCAGACCCATCCGGGGGACAGCGAACACTGAAGCTTTCTTT.

The rearrangement links TRBV29-1 to TRBJ1-4; the D gene is possibly TRBD1 (5 bases). Germline V gene data show CDR1 as SQVTM and CDR2 as ANQGSEA. The CDR3 loop spans 14 amino acids. Trimming took 5 bases from V and 4 from J, leaving 14 bases between them. This CDR3 is CSVRPGPSNEKLFF. CDR3 nucleotides: TGCAGCGTTAGACCGGGACCGAGTAATGAAAAACTGTTTTTT.

This clonotype was recorded a few times. This sequence may be a read error, since a much larger clone differs from it by one base. The gene calls are TRBV7-9 and TRBJ2-4; TRBD1 matches at 12 bases. The J call may be in error: the DNA end matches TRBJ2-7 better. The germline CDR1 and CDR2 sequences are SEHNR and FQNEAQ (reference sequence). The CDR3 sequence is 14 residues long. The CDR3 bases are TGTGCCAGCAGCCGGGGACAGGGGGCACACGAGCAGTACTTC. Amino acids: CASSRGQGAHEQYF.

The J gene is TRBJ2-3, the V gene TRBV24-1; D unclear. The CDR3 contains 13 residues. The V and J ends lost 4 bases and 6 bases respectively, with 10 bases between them. Germline CDR1 reads KGHDR; CDR2 reads SFDVKD. The CDR3 region is CATSDSATDTQYF. The CDR3 DNA is TGTGCCACCAGTGACTCGGCGACGGATACGCAGTATTTT.